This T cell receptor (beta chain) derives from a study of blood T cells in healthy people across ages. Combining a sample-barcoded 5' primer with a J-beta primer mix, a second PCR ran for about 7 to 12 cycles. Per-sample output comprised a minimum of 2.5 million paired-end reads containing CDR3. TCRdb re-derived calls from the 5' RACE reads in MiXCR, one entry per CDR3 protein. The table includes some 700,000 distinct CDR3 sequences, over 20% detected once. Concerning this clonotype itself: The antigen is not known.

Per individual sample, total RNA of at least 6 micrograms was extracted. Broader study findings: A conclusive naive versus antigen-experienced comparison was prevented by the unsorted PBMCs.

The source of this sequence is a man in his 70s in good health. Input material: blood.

CDR3 nucleotide sequence: TGCGCCAGCAGCAGGGACAGGGGAGTGGATACGCAGTATTTT. This gives the protein CASSRDRGVDTQYF. J is TRBJ2-3 and V is TRBV5-1; 10 nucleotides agree with TRBD1. Per the germline V gene, CDR1 is SGHRS and CDR2 is YFSETQ. The CDR3 contains 14 residues. Trimming at V came to 4 bases and at J to 6 bases, leaving 5 bases not matched to a gene.